The 27 T cell receptor beta chains presented below share a single source sample, sequenced in a study of a mutant IDH1 vaccine in newly diagnosed glioma. Measured with immunoSEQ multiplex PCR; TCRdb has only the in-frame clones, and not every one. The sample includes tens of thousands of clones, over 65% seen only once; the top ten take 1.8%. As for time point: baseline, week 1 (first vaccination visit). Sample treatment: pre-vaccination baseline after standard-of-care therapy. Sequencing was performed on PBMCs, taken from a glioma patient treated with radiotherapy, temozolomide or both. These TCRs come from a woman aged 40 to 49 with glioma.

The V gene is TRBV2, the J gene TRBJ1-4, with 9 bases aligning to TRBD1. CDR3 length: 16 amino acids. Germline lookup yields CDR1 SNHLY and CDR2 FYNNEI. V lost 6 bases to trimming and J lost 3 bases; unmatched junction nucleotides: 8. CDR3 bases: TGTGCCAGCAGCCAGGACAGGGGACTGGCTAATGAAAAACTGTTTTTT. It codes for CASSQDRGLANEKLFF.

V usage is TRBV6-1 and J usage is TRBJ1-5; D remains ambiguous. V was shortened by 10 bases and J by 1 base, with 14 bases between the two germline ends. The length of the CDR3 is 14 residues. Germline CDR1 reads MNHNS; CDR2 reads SASEGT. The CDR3 sequence: CATSLAASNQPQHF. As DNA, the CDR3 is TGTGCCACCAGCTTGGCGGCAAGCAATCAGCCCCAGCATTTT.

The table lists this clone with a count of one. The chain couples TRBV10-3 to TRBJ1-1; D is unclear. Germline CDR1 reads ENHRY; CDR2 reads SYGVKD. This CDR3 region has 13 residues. Trimming took 4 bases from V and 0 from J, leaving 6 bases between them. The CDR3 sequence is CAISVSMNTEAFF. The CDR3, as DNA: TGTGCCATCAGTGTTTCCATGAACACTGAAGCTTTCTTT.

The chain carries TRBV2 and TRBJ2-7, with D unclear. The germline gives CDR1 SNHLY, CDR2 FYNNEI. This CDR3 has 11 amino acids. Trimming left V 3 bases short and J 4 bases short, with 4 bases between. CDR3 protein: CASSEQYEQYF. The CDR3 nucleotides read TGTGCCAGCAGTGAGCAATACGAGCAGTACTTC.

CDR3 residues: CASSEEAGAIDTQYF. The CDR3 bases are TGCGCCAGCAGTGAAGAGGCGGGGGCGATAGATACGCAGTATTTT. The chain has TRBV10-1 and TRBJ2-3; D possibly corresponds to TRBD2 (7 bases). The germline V and J ends were trimmed by 3 bases and 5 bases, with 15 bases remaining between them. CDR1 is WNHNN and CDR2 is SYGVQD in the germline V gene (reference sequence). This CDR3 comprises 15 residues.

About this clone itself: A junction end diverges from the germline sequence, so it may reflect a read error. The chain recombines TRBV10-1 with TRBJ1-6, with unresolved D. Germline-derived CDR1 and CDR2 are WNHNN and SYGVQD (reference sequence). This CDR3 spans 14 amino acids. The CDR3 DNA reads as TGCGCCAGCAGTGAGGGGCTTAATAAATCACCCCTCCACTTT. Protein: CASSEGLNKSPLHF.

The rearrangement uses TRBV19 and TRBJ1-2; D perhaps matches TRBD1 (6 bases). Germline V lookup: CDR1 LNHDA, CDR2 SQIVND (reference sequence). V was clipped by 10 bases and J by 8 bases, with 20 bases between them. The CDR3 spans 13 residues. DNA for the CDR3: TGTGCCACCCAAGCCGGGGGCAGAGGGGGCTACACCTTC. As protein: CATQAGGRGGYTF.

The rearrangement joins TRBV12-5 to TRBJ1-2; 7 bases are shared with TRBD1. The ends lost 3 bases at V and 7 bases at J; junction bases unmatched: 8. Germline loops: CDR1 LGHNT, CDR2 FRNRAP. The CDR3 runs to 14 residues. The CDR3 loop reads CASGLEGALGGYTF. CDR3 in DNA: TGTGCTAGTGGTTTAGAGGGGGCCTTAGGTGGCTACACCTTC.

In this sample, this clone turned up a few times. The chain carries TRBV4-1 and TRBJ1-6; D possibly corresponds to TRBD1 (5 bases). From germline, CDR1 is MGHRA and CDR2 YSYEKL. V was clipped by 3 bases and J by 7 bases, with 16 bases between them. CDR3 size: 16 residues. The DNA of the CDR3 is TGCGCCAGCAGCCACCCCTTGCGTGGGGCGAATTCACCCCTCCACTTT. Its protein is CASSHPLRGANSPLHF.

The CDR3 DNA reads as TGTGCCAGCAGCCAAGGGGCCCTGGGGACGCAGTATTTT. Amino acid sequence: CASSQGALGTQYF. The genes are TRBV14 and TRBJ2-3, with D uncertain. Germline-derived CDR1 and CDR2 are SGHDN and FVKESK. CDR3 length: 13 amino acids. V was cut by 1 base and J by 9 bases, with 11 bases left in between.

The CDR3 reads CSARGQAIENTIYF. In DNA, the CDR3 is TGCAGCGCTCGTGGACAGGCCATCGAAAACACCATATATTTT. This chain uses TRBV29-1 with TRBJ1-3; 7 bases align to TRBD1. Germline V lookup: CDR1 SQVTM, CDR2 ANQGSEA. This CDR3 is built from 14 residues. V shed 7 bases and J 6 bases; nucleotides not matched to a gene: 12.

This chain links TRBV30 with TRBJ2-5, with D uncertain. This CDR3 contains 12 residues. Germline V lookup: CDR1 GTSNPN, CDR2 SVGIG (reference sequence). Trimming shortened V by 3 bases and J by 5 bases, and 10 bases separated the two germline ends. CDR3: CAWSTMEETQYF. As DNA, the CDR3 is TGTGCCTGGAGCACAATGGAGGAGACCCAGTACTTC. The full variable domain, with the rest looked up from reference TRBV30 and TRBJ2-5, is SQTIHQWPATLVQPVGSPLSLECTVEGTSNPNLYWYRQAAGRGLQLLFYSVGIGQISSEVPQNLSASRPQDRQFILSSKKLLLSDSGFYLCAWSTMEETQYFGPGTRLLVL.

The chain has TRBV6-6 and TRBJ2-6, with D maybe TRBD1 (6 bases). V dropped 4 bases and J dropped 0 bases, with 10 bases sitting between them. CDR1 is MNHNY and CDR2 is SVGAGI in the germline V gene (reference sequence). CDR3 size: 16 residues. CDR3 residues: CASSWGRGSGANVLTF. CDR3 nucleotides: TGTGCCAGCAGTTGGGGCAGGGGCTCTGGGGCCAACGTCCTGACTTTC.

This clone was recorded a few times. CDR3 in amino acids: CSVGGSGDAFF. The CDR3 DNA is TGCAGCGTTGGGGGGTCAGGAGACGCTTTCTTT. This rearrangement joins TRBV29-1 to TRBJ1-1, with a tentative D call TRBD1 (5 bases). Per the germline V gene, CDR1 is SQVTM and CDR2 is ANQGSEA. Trimming took 4 bases from V and 11 from J, leaving 14 bases between them. This CDR3 contains 11 residues.

The rearrangement uses TRBV30 and TRBJ1-3; D not resolved. Germline assignment: CDR1 GTSNPN and CDR2 SVGIG (reference sequence). The length of the CDR3 is 15 residues. The V gene lost 3 bases and the J gene lost 4 bases, with 16 bases spanning the gap. The DNA of the CDR3 is TGTGCCTGGAGCGCCCGAGGCGGGAGAGGAAACACCATATATTTT. This sequence encodes CAWSARGGRGNTIYF.

This clone was seen a single time. J is TRBJ1-5 and V is TRBV5-8; no clear D gene. The CDR3 consists of 15 residues. V shed 1 base and J shed 0 bases, with 8 bases lying between them. Germline lookup yields CDR1 SGHTS and CDR2 YDEGEE. Here the CDR3 DNA reads TGTGCCAGCAGCTTGAGGCACACTAGCAATCAGCCCCAGCATTTT. This codes for CASSLRHTSNQPQHF.

The chain couples TRBV7-9 to TRBJ2-1; no definite D call. V gave up 7 bases and J gave up 6 bases, with 7 bases separating them. This CDR3 has 11 amino acids. CDR1 is SEHNR and CDR2 is FQNEAQ in the germline V gene (reference sequence). CDR3 coding DNA: TGTGCCAGCACGAGTGGCAATGAGCAGTTCTTC. Translation gives CASTSGNEQFF.

In its sample, this clone was seen a few times. The V and J genes are TRBV30 and TRBJ1-1; 7 bases match TRBD1. Germline trimming cut 3 bases from V and 2 bases from J; bases unmatched to any gene: 6. The germline gives CDR1 GTSNPN, CDR2 SVGIG (reference sequence). This CDR3 has 14 residues. Here the CDR3 reads CAWSLGTVNTEAFF. In DNA, the CDR3 is TGTGCCTGGAGCCTAGGGACAGTTAACACTGAAGCTTTCTTT.

This chain links TRBV25-1 with TRBJ2-3; 12 bases match TRBD1. Germline trimming cut 2 bases from V and 0 bases from J; bases unmatched to any gene: 6. CDR1 and CDR2 (germline): MGHDK, SYGVNS. This CDR3 is built from 18 residues. CDR3 sequence (DNA): TGTGCCAGCAGTGAAGGGACAGGGGGCGCCTTTAGCACAGATACGCAGTATTTT. Translated, it gives CASSEGTGGAFSTDTQYF.

The J gene is TRBJ1-2, the V gene TRBV5-4; 9 nucleotides match TRBD1. The J segment lost 4 bases and the V segment lost 5 bases, leaving 15 bases of the junction unmatched. Germline CDR1 and CDR2: SGHNT and YYREEE (reference sequence). The CDR3 totals 17 residues. This chain's CDR3 is CASSFLPGQGARYGYTF. The CDR3 DNA reads TGTGCCAGCAGTTTTCTGCCGGGACAGGGAGCTCGCTATGGCTACACCTTC.

The chain employs TRBV5-8 and TRBJ2-5; a weak D match, TRBD1 (5 bases). Trimming removed 5 bases from V and 4 bases from J, with 15 bases in between. This CDR3 comprises 14 residues. Germline V gene data show CDR1 as SGHTS and CDR2 as YDEGEE. This CDR3 is CASRRTFRGETQYF. CDR3 nucleotide sequence: TGTGCCAGCAGGCGGACATTCAGAGGAGAGACCCAGTACTTC.

The rearrangement joins TRBV5-6 to TRBJ1-2; maybe TRBD1 (6 bases). The length of the CDR3 is 13 residues. The germline V gene has CDR1 SGHDT and CDR2 YYEEEE. The V and J ends lost 1 base and 6 bases respectively, with 10 bases between them. The CDR3 loop is CASSLRGRDGYTF. Written as DNA, the CDR3 is TGTGCCAGCAGCTTGAGGGGGAGGGATGGCTACACCTTC.

This clone showed up just once. V is TRBV19 and J is TRBJ2-3; perhaps TRBD2 as D (5 bases). The V gene's germline CDR1 is LNHDA and CDR2 SQIVND (reference sequence). This CDR3 has 15 amino acids. V was shortened by 1 base and J by 4 bases, with 12 bases between the two germline ends. CDR3 DNA: TGTGCCAGTAGTATAGGTGGAGGCGAGGCAGATACGCAGTATTTT. Translated: CASSIGGGEADTQYF.

This clone was seen once. The junction differs from germline at one of its ends, possibly a read error. The V call is TRBV7-7, the J call TRBJ2-3, with a weak D call TRBD2 (6 bases). Germline V gene data show CDR1 as SSHAT and CDR2 as FNYEAQ (reference sequence). This CDR3 has 13 amino acids. CDR3 sequence reads: CASSPPGADTQYF. The DNA for the CDR3 is TGTGCTAGCAGCCCCCCGGGGGCAGATACGCAGTATTTT.

The rearrangement uses TRBV6-6 and TRBJ1-6; D perhaps matches TRBD1 (5 bases). Trimming took off 6 bases at V and 4 bases at J, with 7 bases between the two ends. CDR1 MNHNY and CDR2 SVGAGI come from the germline V gene (reference sequence). The length of the CDR3 is 13 residues. DNA for the CDR3: TGTGCCAGCAGAGGACAATATAATTCACCCCTCCACTTT. Amino acid sequence: CASRGQYNSPLHF.

The chain is built from TRBV6-1 and TRBJ1-2; D unclear. This CDR3 has 14 residues. Germline V gene data show CDR1 as MNHNS and CDR2 as SASEGT. Deletions cut 2 bases from V and 4 bases from J, with 11 bases between. In DNA form, the CDR3 reads TGTGCCAGCAGTGAAAGGGCCAGTCTCTATGGCTACACCTTC. It yields the protein CASSERASLYGYTF.

The chain links TRBV19 to TRBJ2-3; D remains unclear. V shed 5 bases and J shed 0 bases, with 9 bases lying between them. This CDR3 has 14 residues. The germline CDR1 and CDR2 sequences are LNHDA and SQIVND (reference sequence). CDR3 amino acids: CASSLLGSTDTQYF. The CDR3 region has the DNA TGTGCCAGTAGTCTCTTGGGGAGCACAGATACGCAGTATTTT.